Following are 16 T cell receptor beta chains from one sample sequenced in a study of neoadjuvant anti-PD-1 for oral cavity cancer. Produced via immunoSEQ multiplex PCR; TCRdb's table is partial and in-frame only. The sample has 55,000 to 80,000 clones, roughly nine tenths seen once. As to time point: after neoadjuvant nivolumab, at surgical resection. The specimen was PBMCs, collected after nivolumab (anti-PD-1) treatment. These receptors originate from a person aged 40 to 85 with oral cavity squamous cell carcinoma.

This clone has just a few counts. The V gene is TRBV2, the J gene TRBJ1-1, with TRBD1 matching over 8 bases. J was trimmed by 4 bases and V by 6 bases; bases with no gene match: 10. The germline V gene has CDR1 SNHLY and CDR2 FYNNEI. The length of the CDR3 is 15 residues. This CDR3 is CASRLAGQATTEAFF. CDR3 nucleotides: TGTGCCAGCAGGTTAGCGGGACAGGCTACCACTGAAGCTTTCTTT.

The chain joins TRBV28 to TRBJ2-7; a possible D gene is TRBD1 (6 bases). The CDR3 consists of 15 residues. V was trimmed by 2 bases and J by 3 bases, leaving 14 bases between them. Germline values: CDR1 MDHEN, CDR2 SYDVKM. CDR3 bases: TGTGCCAGCAGTTTACCTTCCGCGACAGGCTACGAGCAGTACTTC. Protein: CASSLPSATGYEQYF.

The CDR3 DNA is TGTGCCAGCAGACTCTTGGGAGGCAATAATGAAAAACTGTTTTTT. Translation: CASRLLGGNNEKLFF. V and J are TRBV6-5 and TRBJ1-4; unclear D gene. Trimming took 6 bases from V and 4 from J, leaving 15 bases between them. The V gene's germline CDR1 is MNHEY and CDR2 SVGAGI. The CDR3 covers 15 residues.

The chain couples TRBV7-9 to TRBJ2-5; 7 bases fit TRBD2. The germline CDR1 and CDR2 sequences are SEHNR and FQNEAQ (reference sequence). The CDR3 has 16 residues. V shed 4 bases and J 4 bases; nucleotides not matched to a gene: 12. The CDR3 DNA reads as TGTGCCAGCAGCTCCCTCTCCGGGGGGAGTGGAGAGACCCAGTACTTC. Translated, it gives CASSSLSGGSGETQYF.

The DNA of the CDR3 is TGTGCCTGGAGAAGAGGTCGGATCTATGGCTACACCTTC. Its translation is CAWRRGRIYGYTF. This chain connects TRBV30 to TRBJ1-2, with no clear D. This CDR3 is 13 amino acids long. The V and J ends lost 3 bases and 4 bases respectively, with 12 bases between them. CDR1 GTSNPN and CDR2 SVGIG come from the germline V gene (reference sequence).

The chain carries TRBV7-7 and TRBJ2-7; D not resolved. Germline V gives CDR1 SSHAT, CDR2 FNYEAQ (reference sequence). The CDR3 contains 12 residues. The CDR3 loop is CARGQASYEQYF. The CDR3 region has the DNA TGTGCTAGAGGTCAGGCTTCCTACGAGCAGTACTTC.

This rearrangement joins TRBV5-1 to TRBJ2-7; the D gene could be TRBD1 or TRBD2 (6 bases each). Germline V CDR1 and CDR2: SGHRS, YFSETQ. There are 14 residues in the CDR3. V lost 1 base and J lost 7, with 15 bases in between. CDR3 coding DNA: TGCGCCAGCAGCTTGTTCAGGGGCGGGGCGGAGCAGTACTTC. This codes for CASSLFRGGAEQYF. The full variable domain, in which reference TRBV5-1 and TRBJ2-7 provide the parts outside the CDR3, is KAGVTQTPRYLIKTRGQQVTLSCSPISGHRSVSWYQQTPGQGLQFLFEYFSETQRNKGNFPGRFSGRQFSNSRSEMNVSTLELGDSALYLCASSLFRGGAEQYFGPGTRLTVT.

The chain has TRBV6-6 and TRBJ1-4; 8 bases map to TRBD1. The CDR3 totals 15 residues. J was trimmed by 7 bases and V by 5 bases; bases with no gene match: 9. CDR1 and CDR2 from the germline V gene are MNHNY and SVGAGI (reference sequence). This chain's CDR3 is CASSGLQGEREKLFF. Written as DNA, the CDR3 is TGTGCCAGCAGTGGACTACAGGGGGAGCGTGAAAAACTGTTTTTT.

J is TRBJ2-4 and V is TRBV27, with D possibly called TRBD1 or TRBD2 (6 bases each). V lost 5 bases to trimming and J lost 2 bases, with 10 bases between them. This CDR3 region has 14 residues. CDR1 MNHEY and CDR2 SMNVEV come from the germline V gene (reference sequence). CDR3 sequence: CASSHGGPKNIQYF. The CDR3 bases are TGTGCCAGCAGTCATGGGGGGCCCAAAAACATTCAGTACTTC.

The V gene is TRBV29-1, the J gene TRBJ2-4; D unresolved. Trimming left V 4 bases short and J 0 bases short, with 7 bases between. The CDR3 is 13 amino acids. Germline-derived CDR1 and CDR2 are SQVTM and ANQGSEA. The CDR3 DNA reads TGCAGCGTTGGCATATTAGCCAAAAACATTCAGTACTTC. This translates into CSVGILAKNIQYF.

The chain recombines TRBV4-2 with TRBJ2-5; 10 nucleotides line up with TRBD2. Germline values: CDR1 LGHNA, CDR2 YNFKEQ. The CDR3 sequence is 16 residues long. V lost 0 bases to trimming and J lost 1 base; unmatched junction nucleotides: 2. The CDR3: CASSQDQRGGQETQYF. The DNA for the CDR3 is TGTGCCAGCAGCCAAGATCAGCGGGGGGGCCAAGAGACCCAGTACTTC.

This clone was found once. The rearrangement joins TRBV6-5 to TRBJ2-7; D is perhaps TRBD1 (5 bases). Looked up from germline, CDR1 is MNHEY and CDR2 is SVGAGI. Trimming shortened V by 1 base and J by 9 bases, and 10 bases separated the two germline ends. CDR3 length: 12 residues. CDR3 coding DNA: TGTGCCAGCAGTTACTGGGCAGGGCTGCAGTACTTC. Translation: CASSYWAGLQYF.

In this sample, this clone turned up a few times. The chain has TRBV13 and TRBJ2-2, with 15 bases aligning to TRBD2. The germline V gene encodes CDR1 PRHDT and CDR2 FYEKMQ (reference sequence). The CDR3 runs 17 residues. With V trimmed by 7 bases and J by 6 bases, 9 bases remained unmatched. The CDR3 region is CASNRRTSGGAPGELFF. In DNA form, the CDR3 reads TGTGCCAGCAATCGAAGGACTAGCGGGGGGGCCCCCGGGGAGCTGTTTTTT.

The chain carries TRBV5-6 and TRBJ2-5; D is uncertain. V lost 2 bases to trimming and J lost 1 base, with 6 bases between them. Germline V gene data show CDR1 as SGHDT and CDR2 as YYEEEE. CDR3 length: 13 amino acids. The CDR3 here is CASSLPAQETQYF. For the CDR3, the DNA is TGTGCCAGCAGCTTACCAGCCCAAGAGACCCAGTACTTC.

This chain connects TRBV5-1 to TRBJ2-2; D is possibly TRBD2 (6 bases). The CDR3 totals 17 residues. Trimming stripped 5 bases from V and 4 bases from J, with 21 bases between. Germline CDR1 SGHRS, CDR2 YFSETQ. CDR3 loop: CASSPGEGIGSTGELFF. CDR3 in DNA: TGCGCCAGCAGTCCCGGTGAGGGCATCGGGAGCACCGGGGAGCTGTTTTTT.

This clone occurred a few times. This chain connects TRBV29-1 to TRBJ1-2; TRBD1 matches at 7 bases. The CDR3 length is 11 residues. After removal of 7 bases from V and 8 bases from J, the junction contained 7 bases not matched to a gene. Germline V gene data show CDR1 as SQVTM and CDR2 as ANQGSEA. The CDR3, as DNA: TGCAGCGCCACGACAGGGTTCGGCTACACCTTC. This codes for CSATTGFGYTF.